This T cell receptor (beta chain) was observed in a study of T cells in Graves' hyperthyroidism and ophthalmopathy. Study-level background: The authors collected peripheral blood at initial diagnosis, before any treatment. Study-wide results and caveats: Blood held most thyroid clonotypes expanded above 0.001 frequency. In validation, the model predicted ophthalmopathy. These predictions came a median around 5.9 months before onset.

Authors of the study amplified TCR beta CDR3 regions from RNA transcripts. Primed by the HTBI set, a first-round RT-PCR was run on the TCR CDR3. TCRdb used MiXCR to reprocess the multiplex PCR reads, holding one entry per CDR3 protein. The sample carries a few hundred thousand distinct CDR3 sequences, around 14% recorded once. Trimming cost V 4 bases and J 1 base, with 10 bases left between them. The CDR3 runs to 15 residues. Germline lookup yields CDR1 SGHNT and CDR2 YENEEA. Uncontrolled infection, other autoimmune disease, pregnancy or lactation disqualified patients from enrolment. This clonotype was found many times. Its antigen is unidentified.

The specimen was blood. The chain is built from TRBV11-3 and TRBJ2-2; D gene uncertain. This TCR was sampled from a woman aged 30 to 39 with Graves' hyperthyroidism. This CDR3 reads CASSSGLENTGELFF. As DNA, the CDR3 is TGTGCCAGCAGCTCCGGTCTCGAGAACACCGGGGAGCTGTTTTTT.